This T cell receptor beta chain was profiled in a study of T cell responses to AZD1222 COVID-19 vaccine. CDR1 and CDR2 (germline): MNHNS, SASEGT. V dropped 0 bases and J dropped 8 bases, with 12 bases sitting between them. The CDR3 is 14 residues long. Libraries were prepared by immunoSEQ multiplex PCR; TCRdb keeps only in-frame clonotypes and omits some of them. The sample includes roughly 260,000 clones, 85% to 95% seen only once; the top ten take around 0.58%. The sequence derives from an adult in good health. This sample comprised peripheral blood, obtained on day 0 of AZD1222 vaccination. V is TRBV6-1 and J is TRBJ2-3; a possible D gene is TRBD2 (5 bases). The CDR3, as DNA: TGTGCCAGCAGTGAAGCCCCGAGCGGCCCTACGCAGTATTTT. This gives the protein CASSEAPSGPTQYF.